This T cell receptor beta chain was identified in a study of identical twins. TCRdb reprocessed the 5' RACE reads with MiXCR, giving one entry per CDR3 protein. The table lists roughly 250,000 distinct CDR3 sequences, around an eighth of them singletons. CDR1 SGHNT and CDR2 YENEEA come from the germline V gene. V was pared by 1 base and J by 2 bases, with 7 bases between. The CDR3 covers 14 residues. The TCR comes from a woman in her late teens or twenties in good health. Sequenced material: memory (CD45RO+) T cells sorted from blood. The chain carries TRBV11-3 and TRBJ2-3; D remains unclear. The CDR3 DNA sequence: TGTGCCAGCAGCTTAGCACGGGTCACAGATACGCAGTATTTT. Translating gives CASSLARVTDTQYF. Based on the CDR3 plus reference TRBV11-3 and TRBJ2-3, the full variable domain is EAGVVQSPRYKIIEKKQPVAFWCNPISGHNTLYWYLQNLGQGPELLIRYENEEAVDDSQLPKDRFSAERLKGVDSTLKIQPAELGDSAVYLCASSLARVTDTQYFGPGTRLTVL.